One T cell receptor (beta chain) is described in this entry. Its antigen is not identified. The sample belongs to a study of T cell responses to AZD1222 COVID-19 vaccine. General study results and limits: Only five to seven AZD1222 recipients were seropositive at baseline.

Measured with immunoSEQ multiplex PCR; TCRdb has only the in-frame clones, and not every one. The sample lists 100,000 or so clones, approximately 89% occurring once. Sequencing used peripheral blood, obtained 28 days after the second AZD1222 dose. This receptor was identified in an adult who received the AZD1222 COVID-19 vaccine.

CDR3 amino acids: CASSTGTVSGNTIYF. CDR3 DNA: TGTGCCAGCAGTACCGGGACAGTCTCTGGAAACACCATATATTTT. The chain recombines TRBV28 with TRBJ1-3; 7 bases map to TRBD1. J lost 0 bases, V lost 5 bases, and 4 bases had no gene match. CDR1 and CDR2 from the germline V gene are MDHEN and SYDVKM. There are 15 residues in the CDR3.